The T cell receptor beta chain described here comes from a study of blood T cell repertoires in COVID-19. About the research overall: The samples span acute and convalescent COVID-19 from the United States, Italy and Spain.

The CDR3 has 16 residues. The germline gives CDR1 SEHNR, CDR2 FQNEAQ (reference sequence). The V gene end was trimmed by 5 bases and the J gene end by 6 bases; junction bases not matched to a gene: 15. Sequencing used immunoSEQ multiplex PCR; TCRdb keeps in-frame clones, though not all of them. The data show around 94,000 clones, with more than 75% seen just once and 9.5% to 10% held by the top ten. Sequencing was carried out using peripheral blood. The chain links TRBV7-9 to TRBJ1-1, with TRBD1 identical over 7 bases. The sequence derives from a man between 60 and 70 years old with active or convalescent COVID-19. The CDR3 bases are TGTGCCAGCAGCCAGCAGGGGGGCGTAGGTTTCCCTGAAGCTTTCTTT. It is translated as CASSQQGGVGFPEAFF. Together with reference TRBV7-9 and TRBJ1-1, the CDR3 gives the full variable domain: DTGVSQNPRHKITKRGQNVTFRCDPISEHNRLYWYRQTLGQGPEFLTYFQNEAQLEKSRLLSDRFSAERPKGSFSTLEIQRTEQGDSAMYLCASSQQGGVGFPEAFFGQGTRLTVV.